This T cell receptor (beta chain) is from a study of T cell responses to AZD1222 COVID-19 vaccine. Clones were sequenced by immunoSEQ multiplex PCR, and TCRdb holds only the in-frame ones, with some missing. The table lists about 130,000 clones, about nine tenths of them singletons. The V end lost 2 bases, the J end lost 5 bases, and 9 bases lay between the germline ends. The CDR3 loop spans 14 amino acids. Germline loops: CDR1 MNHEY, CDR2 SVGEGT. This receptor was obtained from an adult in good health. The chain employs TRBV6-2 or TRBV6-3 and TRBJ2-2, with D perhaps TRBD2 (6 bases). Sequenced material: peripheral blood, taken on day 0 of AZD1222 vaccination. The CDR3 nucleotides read TGTGCCAGCAGTTACCCGGACTATACCGGGGAGCTGTTTTTT. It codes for CASSYPDYTGELFF.